This TCR beta chain appears in the sequencing data of a study of blood T cells in healthy people across ages (dated by TCRdb to between 2014 and 2016). Study-level background: In model experiments, template switching captured roughly one uniquely barcoded TCR beta cDNA molecule for every two T cells. The study measured age-related changes in TCR beta repertoire diversity using deep sequencing normalized with unique cDNA molecular identifiers. The donors were split into four age groups: young (average roughly 15 years), middle-aged (roughly 40), aged (approximately 59) and long-lived (approximately 80). To avoid experimental bias, donors of different ages were distributed randomly across sequencing lanes. Two additional independent replicas of 1 million unique cDNA reads from the same blood draw were analyzed for two donors (one aged 18 to 30 and one aged 80 or older).

Details on this clonotype: Its recognized antigen is unknown. Base qualities are missing; no much larger clone stands one base away.

The donors were 40 or so Caucasian individuals from Russia, aged about 6 to 95 years, who were systemically healthy. About 9.8 milliliters of peripheral blood were drawn from each donor into EDTA-treated Vacutainer tubes. Ficoll-Paque density-gradient centrifugation was used to isolate PBMCs, with at least 6 million obtained per sample. Trizol reagent was used to extract total RNA from PBMCs, with at least 5 micrograms per sample. For every donor, flow cytometry on a PBMC aliquot measured the percentage of naive CD45RAhigh/CD27high T cells. The research as a whole found: A strong correlation was found between observed TCR beta diversity and the percentage of naive T cells measured by flow cytometry. Observed TCR beta diversity per million T cells fell roughly linearly with age, and a significant reduction was already apparent by age roughly 40. Because donor CMV infection status was unknown, age-related changes in expanded clonotypes were potentially confounded. Conclusive comparison of naive and antigen-experienced compartments was prevented by the profiling of bulk unsorted PBMCs. Compared with the aged group, the long-lived group had more naive CD4+ T cells, fewer expanded clones and increased TCR diversity, suggesting age selection. Estimates of total diversity from one million sequenced T cells were regarded as lower bounds and underestimates.

At the junction V is shortened by 2 bases and J by 14 bases, with 19 bases in between. The CDR3, from cysteine to phenylalanine, totals 15 residues. Of all the DNA, just the CDR3 is kept, 45 bases in frame from base 1. As encoded in the germline V gene, CDR1 is MDHEN while CDR2 is SYDVKM. Receptor amplification or capture employed 5' RACE. Sequencing was carried out with an Illumina HiSeq 2500. The second PCR ran for about 6 to 11 cycles and used a J-beta primer mix along with a sample-barcoded 5' primer. A template-switch 5' adaptor carrying 12 random nucleotides introduced a unique molecular identifier onto each TCR beta cDNA molecule. At least 2.5 million CDR3-containing paired-end reads were obtained from each sample. First-strand cDNA synthesis was performed from all RNA using the Mint cDNA synthesis kit, with priming by a TRBC-specific oligonucleotide. Following uracil-DNA glycosylase treatment, a first 18-cycle PCR with universal primers M1SS and BC2_uni_R was performed on all cDNA. Per the original workflow: Each sample was normalized by randomly selecting 1 million high-quality reads, each carrying a distinct molecular identifier. Instead of being binned into consensus sequences, reads with shared molecular identifiers were discarded. MiTCR, with a Q25 quality threshold and the strictest error-elimination algorithm, was used for CDR3 identification, clonotype clustering and error correction. Lower-bound total TCR beta diversity was estimated with a nonparametric unseen species model using Euler transformation. In-frame beta chains were kept once TCRdb had trimmed the public reads at Q25 with fastp and called clones with MiXCR. Rows are unified per CDR3 protein, each entry keeping the most common DNA and genes. The V and J calls and clone size are TCRdb's, not the authors'. For this sample there are approximately 940,000 distinct CDR3 sequences; around 48% appear just once. The ten largest clones take up about an eighth of the sample.

This chain is built from TRBV28 and TRBJ1-6; TRBD1 is perhaps the D gene, given 6 matching bases. The sample consisted of blood. This receptor was taken from a man aged 25-40 years in good health. The nucleotide sequence is given as TGTGCCAGCAGTTTAGGTTCACAGGGAAGTATAGCCCTCCACTTT. Its translation reads: CASSLGSQGSIALHF.